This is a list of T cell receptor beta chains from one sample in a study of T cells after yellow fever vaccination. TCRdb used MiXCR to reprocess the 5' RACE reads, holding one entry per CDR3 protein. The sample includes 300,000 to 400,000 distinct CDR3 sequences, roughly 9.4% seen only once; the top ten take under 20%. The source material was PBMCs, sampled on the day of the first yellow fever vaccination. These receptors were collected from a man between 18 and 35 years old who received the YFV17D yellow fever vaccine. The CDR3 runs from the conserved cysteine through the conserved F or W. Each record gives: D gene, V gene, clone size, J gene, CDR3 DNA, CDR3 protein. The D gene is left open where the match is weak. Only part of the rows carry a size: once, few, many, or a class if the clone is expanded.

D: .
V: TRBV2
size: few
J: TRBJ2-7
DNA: TGTGCCAGCAGGGCAGGTCCCTCTTCCTACGAGCAGTACTTC
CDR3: CASRAGPSSYEQYF

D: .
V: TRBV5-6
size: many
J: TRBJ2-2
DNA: TGTGCCAGCAGCCCTGAAGGGGGGTACACCGGGGAGCTGTTTTTT
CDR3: CASSPEGGYTGELFF

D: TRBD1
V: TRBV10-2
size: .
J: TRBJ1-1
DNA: TGCGCCAGCAGGGATACCGGGACAGGGGTACCCGCAGCTTTCTTT
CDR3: CASRDTGTGVPAAFF

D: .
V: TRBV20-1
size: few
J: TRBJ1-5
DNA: TGCAGTGCTAACCCGGGGGGGCCAGGCAATCAGCCCCAGCATTTT
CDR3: CSANPGGPGNQPQHF

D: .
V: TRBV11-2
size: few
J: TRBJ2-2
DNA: TGTGCCAGCAGGATGGGGCTTAACACCGGGGAGCTGTTTTTT
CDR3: CASRMGLNTGELFF

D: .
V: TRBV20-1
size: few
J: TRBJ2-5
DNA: TGCAGTGCTAGACCCGTTCCGCTAGAGACCCAGTACTTC
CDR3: CSARPVPLETQYF

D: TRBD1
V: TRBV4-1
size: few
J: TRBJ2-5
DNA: TGCGCCAGCAGCCAAGATACAGGGGGGGAGACCCAGTACTTC
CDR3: CASSQDTGGETQYF

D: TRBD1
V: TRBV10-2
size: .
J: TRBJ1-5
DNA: TGCGCCAGAGGGACAGGGGCGAGCAATCAGCCCCAGCATTTT
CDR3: CARGTGASNQPQHF

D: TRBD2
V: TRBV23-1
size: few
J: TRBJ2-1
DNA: TGCGCCAGCAGTCAGTATCAACTAGCGGGGGGGCTTGAGCAGTTCTTC
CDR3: CASSQYQLAGGLEQFF

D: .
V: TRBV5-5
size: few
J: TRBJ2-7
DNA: TGTGCCAGCAGCCCCCAGGTATTCTACGAGCAGTACTTC
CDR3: CASSPQVFYEQYF

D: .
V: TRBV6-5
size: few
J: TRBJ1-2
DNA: TGTGCCAGCAGTTACGGAGGCGCCGGTTATGGCTACACCTTC
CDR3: CASSYGGAGYGYTF

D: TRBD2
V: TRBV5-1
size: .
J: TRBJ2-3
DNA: TGCGCCAGCAGCTTGGTCGAACTAGCGGGAGGCACAGATACGCAGTATTTT
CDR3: CASSLVELAGGTDTQYF

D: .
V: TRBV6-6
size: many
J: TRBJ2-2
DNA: TGTGCCAGCCCCCTGGGCAGGGCAACCGGGGAGCTGTTTTTT
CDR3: CASPLGRATGELFF

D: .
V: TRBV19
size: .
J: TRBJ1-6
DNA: TGTGCCAGTAGTATAGGTCCGGGCGCACCCCTCCACTTT
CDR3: CASSIGPGAPLHF

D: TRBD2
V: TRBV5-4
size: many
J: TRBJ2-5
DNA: TGTGCCAGCAGCTATCCGGGGGGGCAAGAGACCCAGTACTTC
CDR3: CASSYPGGQETQYF

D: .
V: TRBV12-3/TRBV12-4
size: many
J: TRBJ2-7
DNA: TGTGCCAGCAGTCCCCGTCTGCATCCTGAGTACGAGCAGTACTTC
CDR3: CASSPRLHPEYEQYF

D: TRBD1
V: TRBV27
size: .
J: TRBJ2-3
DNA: TGTGCCAGCAGTCACCGGGACAGGGATGGGACAGATACGCAGTATTTT
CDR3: CASSHRDRDGTDTQYF

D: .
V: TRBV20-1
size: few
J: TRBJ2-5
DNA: TGCAGTGCAACCCTGGGGGCGAGCCAAGAGACCCAGTACTTC
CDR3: CSATLGASQETQYF

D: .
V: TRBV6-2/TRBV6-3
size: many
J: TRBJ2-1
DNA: TGTGCCAGCAGTTACTGGCGACTAAGCTCCTACAATGAGCAGTTCTTC
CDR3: CASSYWRLSSYNEQFF

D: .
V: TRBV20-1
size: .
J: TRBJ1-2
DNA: TGCAGTGCTAGCGTTGGGCGCCCCTATGGCTACACCTTC
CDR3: CSASVGRPYGYTF

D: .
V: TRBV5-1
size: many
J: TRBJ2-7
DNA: TGCGCCAGCAGCTTGGAAGGACTGGGCTACGAGCAGTACTTC
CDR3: CASSLEGLGYEQYF

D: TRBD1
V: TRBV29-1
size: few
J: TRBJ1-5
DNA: TGCAGCGCTGCCCCAGGGGGGAATCAGCCCCAGCATTTT
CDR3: CSAAPGGNQPQHF

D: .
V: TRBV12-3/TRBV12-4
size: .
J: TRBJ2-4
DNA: TGTGCCAGCAGTTTATTCCAGGGTCTAGCCAAAAACATTCAGTACTTC
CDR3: CASSLFQGLAKNIQYF

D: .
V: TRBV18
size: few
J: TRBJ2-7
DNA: TGTGCCAGCTCACCATCGGCCGGAGCCTACGAGCAGTACTTC
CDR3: CASSPSAGAYEQYF

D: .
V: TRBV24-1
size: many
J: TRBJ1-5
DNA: TGTGCCACCAGTGATTCAAGGGGCAATCAGCCCCAGCATTTT
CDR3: CATSDSRGNQPQHF